This T cell receptor (beta chain) was observed in a study of OX40 agonist ivuxolimab in advanced cancers. Study-wide context: Of the patients, three showed partial responses, one with hepatocellular carcinoma and two with cutaneous melanoma. The study's findings and limits: Relative to CD4+ cells, CD8+ T cells on average had more expanded clones. The authors did not determine the antigen specificity of the expanded peripheral T cells.

In the case of this clone: Antigen: not known.

Profiled with immunoSEQ multiplex PCR; TCRdb holds only in-frame clones, not every one. The data contain fewer than 110,000 clones, 85% to 95% of them singletons. CDR3 length: 16 residues. V shed 4 bases, J shed 1 base, and the junction held 9 bases outside the gene matches. Germline V gives CDR1 ENHRY, CDR2 SYGVKD. The specimen comprised CD4+ or CD8+ T cells sorted from blood, sampled in a trial of the OX40 agonist ivuxolimab. The origin of this receptor is an adult with an advanced solid tumor such as melanoma, head and neck, liver or kidney cancer. The chain employs TRBV10-3 and TRBJ1-1; 7 positions match TRBD1. CDR3 DNA: TGTGCCATCAGTGGGGCCCGGGACAGCAGGAACACTGAAGCTTTCTTT. Protein: CAISGARDSRNTEAFF.